Below are 9 T cell receptor beta chains sequenced from a single sample in a study of vaccination effects on CD4 cells after COVID-19. The antigens of these receptors remain unknown. Culture lasted about ten days before CD4+ T cell isolation. Of the BNT162b2 and mRNA-1273 vaccines, participants received two doses of one or the other. Repertoires were generated with immunoSEQ multiplex PCR, while TCRdb's copy carries only in-frame clones and drops some. The top ten hold about 4.6% of the sample, which has about 57,000 clones, 78% seen once. The sample in question was CD4+ T cells from PBMCs cultured without peptide, obtained after COVID-19 vaccination. All receptors come from a human donor who received a COVID-19 vaccine.

The rearrangement joins TRBV4-1 to TRBJ2-7, with 14 bases identical to TRBD2. Germline CDR1 MGHRA, CDR2 YSYEKL. The CDR3 loop spans 16 amino acids. The junction had 5 bases not matched to a gene; V was cut back by 2 bases and J by 5 bases. The CDR3 region is CASSQWTSGGIDEQYF. The CDR3 DNA is TGCGCCAGCAGCCAATGGACTAGCGGGGGGATCGACGAGCAGTACTTC.

The chain combines TRBV7-2 with TRBJ1-1; 8 positions agree with TRBD1. Germline V gives CDR1 SGHTA, CDR2 FQGNSA. With V trimmed by 7 bases and J by 3 bases, 7 bases remained unmatched. This CDR3 contains 14 residues. CDR3 protein: CASTGGYVDTEAFF. In nucleotides, the CDR3 is TGTGCCAGCACAGGGGGCTATGTGGACACTGAAGCTTTCTTT.

The chain combines TRBV3-1 (or the pseudogene TRBV3-2) with TRBJ1-4; maybe TRBD1 (5 bases). The CDR3 spans 16 residues. Germline V CDR1 and CDR2: LGHDT, YNNKEL (reference sequence). V dropped 1 base and J dropped 8 bases, with 17 bases sitting between them. This CDR3 is CASSQVWDPTVEKLFF. In DNA form, the CDR3 reads TGTGCCAGCAGCCAAGTCTGGGACCCTACAGTGGAAAAACTGTTTTTT.

V gene TRBV27 combines with J gene TRBJ1-2; a weak D match, TRBD1 (5 bases). The V end was cut by 0 bases, the J end by 4 bases, with 15 bases between. This CDR3 spans 16 amino acids. CDR1 and CDR2 from the germline V gene are MNHEY and SMNVEV (reference sequence). The CDR3 DNA reads as TGTGCCAGCAGTTTATCCCCCAGCAGGGACCTCTATGGCTACACCTTC. Protein product: CASSLSPSRDLYGYTF.

The genes are TRBV18 and TRBJ2-7; TRBD1 matches 11 bases. V dropped 5 bases and J dropped 3; count of bases not matched to a gene: 6. This CDR3 contains 15 residues. Germline V gene lookup returns CDR1 KGHSH and CDR2 LQKENI. The CDR3 DNA reads TGTGCCAGCTCAATCCGGGGACAGGGGGGCTACGAGCAGTACTTC. Its translation: CASSIRGQGGYEQYF.

The V gene is TRBV3-1 (or the pseudogene TRBV3-2), the J gene TRBJ2-7; D is ambiguous. The CDR3 totals 13 residues. V gave up 1 base and J gave up 3 bases, with 7 bases separating them. Germline V gene data show CDR1 as LGHDT and CDR2 as YNNKEL (reference sequence). CDR3 DNA sequence: TGTGCCAGCAGCCAAGCCTCCTTCTACGAGCAGTACTTC. It translates to CASSQASFYEQYF.

This clone is a singleton in its sample. The rearrangement joins TRBV19 to TRBJ1-2; D not resolved. Germline V CDR1 and CDR2: LNHDA, SQIVND (reference sequence). CDR3 length: 15 amino acids. Deletions cut 3 bases from V and 3 bases from J, with 14 bases between. For the CDR3, the DNA is TGTGCCAGTAGTATGGGTCGAGACAACGACTATGGCTACACCTTC. It specifies CASSMGRDNDYGYTF.

This rearrangement joins TRBV4-3 to TRBJ1-1, with D unclear. Trimming removed 0 bases at V and 5 bases at J, with 7 bases between. Germline V CDR1 and CDR2: LGHNA, YSLEER. CDR3 size: 13 residues. The CDR3 coding sequence is TGCGCCAGCAGCCAAGAGGTAAGGACTGAAGCTTTCTTT. Residues: CASSQEVRTEAFF.

This chain connects TRBV6-5 to TRBJ2-1; 9 nucleotides align to TRBD2. Trimming at V came to 6 bases and at J to 4 bases, leaving 7 bases not matched to a gene. CDR1 and CDR2 from the germline V gene are MNHEY and SVGAGI. The CDR3 has 15 residues. CDR3 loop: CASSNSGGAYNEQFF. The CDR3 coding sequence is TGTGCCAGCAGCAATAGCGGGGGCGCTTACAATGAGCAGTTCTTC.